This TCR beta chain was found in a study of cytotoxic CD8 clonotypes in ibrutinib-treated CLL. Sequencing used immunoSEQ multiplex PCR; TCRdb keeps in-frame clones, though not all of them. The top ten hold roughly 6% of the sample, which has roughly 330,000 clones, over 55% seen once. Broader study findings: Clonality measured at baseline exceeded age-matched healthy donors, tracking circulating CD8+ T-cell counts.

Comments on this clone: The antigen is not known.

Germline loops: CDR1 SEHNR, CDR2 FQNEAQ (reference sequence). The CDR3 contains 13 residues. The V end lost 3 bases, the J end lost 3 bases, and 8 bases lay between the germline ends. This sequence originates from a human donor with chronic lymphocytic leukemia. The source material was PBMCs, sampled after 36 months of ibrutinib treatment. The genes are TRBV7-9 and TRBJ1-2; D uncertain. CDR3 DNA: TGTGCCAGCAGCTTTACAAGATACTATGGCTACACCTTC. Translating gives CASSFTRYYGYTF.